These 11 T cell receptor beta chains were all obtained from the same sample, sequenced in a study of blood T cell repertoires in COVID-19. Repertoires were generated with immunoSEQ multiplex PCR, while TCRdb's copy carries only in-frame clones and drops some. The sample has roughly 110,000 clones; about two thirds are singletons. The sequenced sample was peripheral blood. The origin of the receptors is a human donor with acute or convalescent COVID-19. The donor label of this sample is uncertain.

The V call is TRBV12-3 or TRBV12-4, the J call TRBJ1-1; the D gene is possibly TRBD1 (6 bases). CDR3 length: 12 amino acids. V was cut by 6 bases and J by 5 bases, with 10 bases left in between. The CDR3 nucleotides read TGTGCCAGCAGACAGGGAGGGACTGAAGCTTTCTTT. It encodes CASRQGGTEAFF.

The rearrangement uses TRBV5-1 and TRBJ2-3; TRBD2 agrees at 7 bases. V lost 2 bases, J lost 2 bases, and 11 bases stayed unmatched. Germline CDR1 and CDR2: SGHRS and YFSETQ. The CDR3 runs to 17 residues. The CDR3 sequence is CASSFARRGVTTDTQYF. In DNA form, the CDR3 reads TGCGCCAGCAGCTTTGCTCGTCGGGGGGTTACCACAGATACGCAGTATTTT.

The CDR3 DNA follows: TGTGCCACCAGTGGCGAAGTACAAGAGACCCAGTACTTC. Its translation: CATSGEVQETQYF. The chain combines TRBV24-1 with TRBJ2-5; D gene unclear. The CDR3 runs 13 residues. Germline V gene lookup returns CDR1 KGHDR and CDR2 SFDVKD. V shed 5 bases and J shed 2 bases, with 8 bases lying between them.

There are a few counts of this clone. The rearrangement uses TRBV28 and TRBJ1-4; D ambiguous. The V gene lost 5 bases and the J gene lost 4 bases, with 23 bases spanning the gap. The CDR3 runs 18 residues. Germline-derived CDR1 and CDR2 are MDHEN and SYDVKM. CDR3 region: CASSTRKNPGMYNEKLFF. In DNA, the CDR3 is TGTGCCAGCAGTACCCGTAAGAATCCCGGGATGTATAATGAAAAACTGTTTTTT.

This chain joins TRBV9 and TRBJ1-2, with 8 bases matching TRBD1. Trimming removed 3 bases from V and 3 bases from J; junction bases left unmatched: 7. Germline lookup yields CDR1 SGDLS and CDR2 YYNGEE. The CDR3 contains 15 residues. CDR3: CASSAGGAPDYGYTF. The DNA of the CDR3 is TGTGCCAGCAGCGCAGGGGGCGCACCTGACTATGGCTACACCTTC. Variable domain in full (rest from reference TRBV9 and TRBJ1-2): DSGVTQTPKHLITATGQRVTLRCSPRSGDLSVYWYQQSLDQGLQFLIQYYNGEERAKGNILERFSAQQFPDLHSELNLSSLELGDSALYFCASSAGGAPDYGYTFGSGTRLTVV.

J is TRBJ1-5 and V is TRBV19, with D unresolved. The CDR3 is 12 amino acids. Germline CDR1 is LNHDA and CDR2 is SQIVND (reference sequence). Trimming removed 3 bases from V and 3 bases from J, with 3 bases in between. As DNA, the CDR3 is TGTGCCAGTAGTATTTACAATCAGCCCCAGCATTTT. Translation: CASSIYNQPQHF. The whole variable domain, filled in from reference TRBV19 and TRBJ1-5, reads DGGITQSPKYLFRKEGQNVTLSCEQNLNHDAMYWYRQDPGQGLRLIYYSQIVNDFQKGDIAEGYSVSREKKESFPLTVTSAQKNPTAFYLCASSIYNQPQHFGDGTRLSIL.

The genes are TRBV11-2 and TRBJ1-2; D may be TRBD1 (5 bases). Trimming took off 1 base at V and 3 bases at J, with 12 bases between the two ends. The CDR3 loop spans 15 amino acids. Germline assignment: CDR1 SGHAT and CDR2 FQNNGV. The CDR3 region is CASSLGAGEDYGYTF. DNA for the CDR3: TGTGCCAGCAGCTTAGGGGCGGGGGAAGACTATGGCTACACCTTC.

The rearrangement joins TRBV2 to TRBJ2-3; no reliable D call. Germline V gene lookup returns CDR1 SNHLY and CDR2 FYNNEI. This CDR3 has 12 residues. V was cut by 11 bases and J by 3 bases, with 12 bases left in between. For the CDR3, the DNA is TGTGCCTTGTCGTTCTCGACAGATACGCAGTATTTT. Protein product: CALSFSTDTQYF.

V and J are TRBV28 and TRBJ2-5; TRBD1 matches 7 bases. V was pared by 6 bases and J by 3 bases, with 10 bases of the junction left unmatched. The CDR3 has 15 residues. Germline V gene data show CDR1 as MDHEN and CDR2 as SYDVKM. Here the CDR3 reads CASSPAGGRKETQYF. The CDR3 region has the DNA TGTGCCAGCAGCCCGGCAGGGGGTCGGAAAGAGACCCAGTACTTC. Variable domain in full (rest from reference TRBV28 and TRBJ2-5): DVKVTQSSRYLVKRTGEKVFLECVQDMDHENMFWYRQDPGLGLRLIYFSYDVKMKEKGDIPEGYSVSREKKERFSLILESASTNQTSMYLCASSPAGGRKETQYFGPGTRLLVL.

The V gene is TRBV6-5, the J gene TRBJ1-4; tentatively, D is TRBD1 (5 bases). The CDR3 has 14 amino acids. Germline CDR1 and CDR2: MNHEY and SVGAGI. V dropped 7 bases and J dropped 8 bases, with 17 bases sitting between them. This chain's CDR3 is CASNPYRGGEKLFF. The CDR3 DNA is TGTGCCAGCAACCCTTATAGGGGCGGCGAAAAACTGTTTTTT.

The chain employs TRBV5-1 and TRBJ2-2; possibly TRBD2 for D (7 bases). Germline CDR1 is SGHRS and CDR2 is YFSETQ. This CDR3 contains 16 residues. The V gene lost 6 bases and the J gene lost 2 bases, with 17 bases spanning the gap. The CDR3 reads CASNLRGGGNTGELFF. For the CDR3, the DNA is TGCGCCAGCAACCTAAGGGGAGGGGGAAACACCGGGGAGCTGTTTTTT.